The 29 T cell receptor beta chains in this list originate from one sample, sequenced in a study of Graves' ophthalmopathy and Graves' hyperthyroidism. TCR beta CDR3 amplification used RNA transcripts. Investigators did first-round RT-PCR with HTBI primers, then second-round multiplex PCR. TCRdb reprocessed the multiplex PCR reads via MiXCR and lists one record per CDR3 protein. The sample contains hundreds of thousands of distinct CDR3 sequences, about 20% of which appear only once. The specimen sequenced was peripheral blood. These receptors all come from a woman aged 18 to 35 with stable Graves' hyperthyroidism. Some clones in this sample may be carry-over from other donors' samples.

This clonotype showed up just once. Being one base from a much bigger clone, this may be a read error. The chain links TRBV29-1 to TRBJ2-2; D is ambiguous. Looked up from germline, CDR1 is SQVTM and CDR2 is ANQGSEA. Trimming left V 3 bases short and J 2 bases short, with 7 bases between. The CDR3 totals 13 residues. The CDR3 DNA sequence: TGCAGCGTTGAGGAGAGTAACACCGGGGAGCTGTTTTTT. Translated, it gives CSVEESNTGELFF.

The chain is built from TRBV11-2 and TRBJ2-7, with a weak D call TRBD1 (6 bases). V was trimmed by 6 bases and J by 5 bases, leaving 11 bases between them. Germline CDR1 reads SGHAT; CDR2 reads FQNNGV. The CDR3 length is 12 residues. The CDR3 coding sequence is TGTGCCAGCAGGGTACAGGGCCACGAGCAGTACTTC. The encoded protein is CASRVQGHEQYF.

Comments on this clonotype: Possible read error: a much larger clone is one base away. The DNA for the CDR3 is TGCAGTGCGCCGGTACAGGGACGTGGAAACACCATATGTTTT. Its protein is CSAPVQGRGNTICF. This chain connects TRBV20-1 to TRBJ1-3; tentatively, D is TRBD1 (6 bases). Germline assignment: CDR1 DFQATT and CDR2 SNEGSKA (reference sequence). The CDR3 covers 14 residues.

The chain combines TRBV10-3 with TRBJ2-5, with 9 positions matching TRBD2. Unmatched junction bases numbered 3, after V lost 6 bases and J lost 4 bases. The CDR3 consists of 13 residues. Germline V gives CDR1 ENHRY, CDR2 SYGVKD. CDR3 amino acids: CAISRAGGETQYF. In nucleotides, the CDR3 is TGTGCCATCAGCAGAGCGGGAGGAGAGACCCAGTACTTC.

This clonotype was observed many times. The J gene is TRBJ1-6, the V gene TRBV15; D may be TRBD1 (6 bases). The length of the CDR3 is 15 residues. The germline V and J ends were trimmed by 1 base and 8 bases, with 12 bases remaining between them. Per the germline V gene, CDR1 is LNHNV and CDR2 is YYDKDF (reference sequence). The CDR3 loop is CATSRVKGGDSPLHF. In nucleotides, the CDR3 is TGTGCCACCAGCAGAGTGAAAGGGGGTGATTCACCCCTCCACTTT.

This clonotype was seen repeatedly, ten times or more. This chain uses TRBV12-3 or TRBV12-4 with TRBJ1-1; D is uncertain. V gave up 6 bases and J gave up 0 bases, with 8 bases separating them. CDR3 length equals 13 residues. As DNA, the CDR3 is TGTGCCAGCAGCCGTACAATGAACACTGAAGCTTTCTTT. Translation gives CASSRTMNTEAFF.

This clonotype occurred many times. The CDR3 sequence is CSALDRSSYEQYF. CDR3 bases: TGCAGTGCTCTCGACAGGAGCTCCTACGAGCAGTACTTC. The chain links TRBV20-1 to TRBJ2-7; D possibly corresponds to TRBD1 (6 bases). CDR1 DFQATT and CDR2 SNEGSKA come from the germline V gene (reference sequence). Trimming took off 5 bases at V and 0 bases at J, with 11 bases between the two ends. This CDR3 comprises 13 residues.

This chain links TRBV29-1 with TRBJ2-7; no reliable D call. Germline V gene sequence: CDR1 SQVTM, CDR2 ANQGSEA. V shed 3 bases and J shed 2 bases, with 14 bases lying between them. This CDR3 comprises 14 residues. CDR3 DNA sequence: TGCAGCGTTGAGGGCCCCGACGGCCCCTACGAGCAGTACTTC. This encodes CSVEGPDGPYEQYF.

The chain uses TRBV9 and TRBJ2-7, with D unclear. V lost 4 bases and J lost 0, with 20 bases in between. This CDR3 has 17 residues. The V gene's germline CDR1 is SGDLS and CDR2 YYNGEE. The CDR3 is CASSPLPASRSSYEQYF. For the CDR3, the DNA is TGTGCCAGCAGCCCCCTCCCGGCTTCTAGGAGCTCCTACGAGCAGTACTTC.

In this sample, this clonotype turned up many times. J is TRBJ2-5 and V is TRBV10-2, with 7 bases that match TRBD2. The CDR3 is 17 residues long. The germline V gene has CDR1 WSHSY and CDR2 SAAADI. The junction had 12 bases not matched to a gene; V was cut back by 0 bases and J by 5 bases. CDR3 sequence: CASSESTEWDYGETQYF. The CDR3 bases are TGCGCCAGCAGTGAGTCAACGGAATGGGACTACGGGGAGACCCAGTACTTC.

This chain joins TRBV6-1 and TRBJ2-2, with 7 positions matching TRBD1. This CDR3 has 14 residues. V lost 6 bases to trimming and J lost 7 bases; unmatched junction nucleotides: 8. Germline V gene data show CDR1 as MNHNS and CDR2 as SASEGT. CDR3 region: CASSPRQGVGELFF. The DNA for the CDR3 is TGTGCCAGCAGCCCCAGACAGGGTGTCGGGGAGCTGTTTTTT.

The rearrangement joins TRBV6-1 to TRBJ1-1; D not resolved. The V end was cut by 1 base, the J end by 4 bases, with 10 bases between. This CDR3 spans 14 amino acids. Germline CDR1 is MNHNS and CDR2 is SASEGT. This chain's CDR3 is CASSEGTGLTEAFF. The CDR3 nucleotides are TGTGCCAGCAGTGAAGGGACCGGACTCACTGAAGCTTTCTTT.

This sequence joins TRBV28 and TRBJ2-7; possible D gene TRBD2, 6 bases. Germline V gene sequence: CDR1 MDHEN, CDR2 SYDVKM. Between the trimmed V and J ends, which lost 4 bases and 3 bases, there was a span of 13 bases. The CDR3 spans 14 residues. The CDR3 DNA is TGTGCCAGCAGTTCGGGACTTGGGTACTACGAGCAGTACTTC. This gives the protein CASSSGLGYYEQYF. The complete variable domain, with remaining parts taken from reference TRBV28 and TRBJ2-7, reads DVKVTQSSRYLVKRTGEKVFLECVQDMDHENMFWYRQDPGLGLRLIYFSYDVKMKEKGDIPEGYSVSREKKERFSLILESASTNQTSMYLCASSSGLGYYEQYFGPGTRLTVT.

This clonotype was detected ten times or more. The chain joins TRBV6-5 to TRBJ1-2; 11 bases are a match to TRBD1. Germline lookup yields CDR1 MNHEY and CDR2 SVGAGI. The length of the CDR3 is 14 residues. J was trimmed by 7 bases and V by 5 bases; bases with no gene match: 6. The CDR3 reads CASSRGQGASGYTF. For the CDR3, the DNA is TGTGCCAGCAGTCGCGGACAGGGGGCCTCTGGCTACACCTTC.

This clonotype was picked up many times. Sequence at one end of the junction differs from germline and may be a read error. In nucleotides, the CDR3 is TGCAGCGTGGAAGGACTAGCGGGAGTTTACGAGCAGTACTTC. This codes for CSVEGLAGVYEQYF. This chain joins TRBV29-1 and TRBJ2-7; 13 bases line up with TRBD2. Germline V gene data show CDR1 as SQVTM and CDR2 as ANQGSEA. This CDR3 has 14 residues.

This clonotype was seen many times. V and J are TRBV20-1 and TRBJ1-3, with a possible D match to TRBD1 (5 bases). CDR3 size: 19 residues. V was trimmed by 3 bases and J by 3 bases, leaving 27 bases between them. The germline gives CDR1 DFQATT, CDR2 SNEGSKA (reference sequence). Here the CDR3 reads CSASYRIPGTPTSGNTIYF. CDR3 sequence (DNA): TGCAGTGCTAGTTATAGGATTCCCGGGACCCCAACGAGTGGAAACACCATATATTTT.

This clonotype has ten or more counts. Given a much more abundant clone one base away, this may be a read error. The CDR3 does not end in the conserved phenylalanine or tryptophan, so this is likely a read error. V gene TRBV20-1 combines with J gene TRBJ2-7, with D possibly being TRBD1 (5 bases). The CDR3 extends over 11 amino acids. Trimming left V 6 bases short and J 6 bases short, with 12 bases between. Germline loops: CDR1 DFQATT, CDR2 SNEGSKA (reference sequence). The CDR3 DNA reads as TGCAGTGCATCGGAAGGGGTCGAGCAGTACCTC. This encodes CSASEGVEQYL.

This clonotype has a count of ten or more. V usage is TRBV6-5 and J usage is TRBJ2-7; the match to TRBD2 covers 7 bases. Germline V CDR1 and CDR2: MNHEY, SVGAGI. This CDR3 contains 14 residues. V gave up 2 bases and J gave up 7 bases; unmatched junction bases: 8. The CDR3 sequence: CASSYASTAGEQYF. As DNA, the CDR3 is TGTGCCAGCAGTTACGCGTCGACAGCGGGGGAGCAGTACTTC.

This clonotype has more than one count but fewer than ten. The chain recombines TRBV7-6 with TRBJ2-2; 7 nucleotides agree with TRBD2. Germline assignment: CDR1 SGHVS and CDR2 FNYEAQ. The CDR3 contains 16 residues. V trimming: 2 bases; J trimming: 4 bases; junction bases outside the gene matches: 7. CDR3 protein: CASSLMAGTITGELFF. Here the CDR3 DNA reads TGTGCCAGCAGCTTAATGGCCGGGACTATCACCGGGGAGCTGTTTTTT.

This clonotype has only one observation. Since a much larger clone is just one base distant, this may be a read error. The chain couples TRBV10-3 to TRBJ1-1; 9 bases are a match to TRBD1. Per the germline V gene, CDR1 is ENHRY and CDR2 is SYGVKD. The V segment lost 10 bases and the J segment 6 bases; nucleotides outside the gene matches: 9. This CDR3 is 13 amino acids long. In nucleotides, the CDR3 is TGTGCCAACACACAGGGGGCAAACTCTGAAGCTTTCTTT. Protein product: CANTQGANSEAFF.

The table lists this clonotype with many counts. As DNA, the CDR3 is TGTGCCAGTACGTCGTGGGACTCCTACGAGCAGTACTTC. Its protein product is CASTSWDSYEQYF. This sequence joins TRBV19 and TRBJ2-7; no definite D call. This CDR3 is built from 13 residues. Trimming left V 7 bases short and J 0 bases short, with 10 bases between. Germline V gene sequence: CDR1 LNHDA, CDR2 SQIVND (reference sequence).

This rearrangement joins TRBV28 to TRBJ1-1, with 10 bases lining up with TRBD1. Per germline, CDR1 MDHEN and CDR2 SYDVKM. Trimming cost V 5 bases and J 5 bases; bases outside gene matches: 11. The CDR3 runs 16 residues. This CDR3 is CASSRIWTGGSTEAFF. Here the CDR3 DNA reads TGTGCCAGCAGTCGAATCTGGACAGGGGGGAGTACTGAAGCTTTCTTT.

This clonotype was picked up many times. V and J are TRBV12-3 or TRBV12-4 and TRBJ1-6; weak D call: TRBD1 (5 bases). The CDR3 totals 13 residues. Trimming took 8 bases from V and 8 from J, leaving 13 bases between them. CDR3 in DNA: TGTGCCAGCTCCGGGACGGCCTATTCACCCCTCCACTTT. Its protein product is CASSGTAYSPLHF.

This clonotype was seen many times. The V gene is TRBV6-5, the J gene TRBJ1-6, with no clear D. The germline gives CDR1 MNHEY, CDR2 SVGAGI. The CDR3 loop spans 14 amino acids. V was trimmed by 2 bases and J by 8 bases, leaving 10 bases between them. CDR3 amino acids: CASSYEDTDSPLHF. The CDR3 bases are TGTGCCAGCAGTTACGAGGATACGGATTCACCCCTCCACTTT.

This clonotype has a count of ten or more. The V and J genes are TRBV28 and TRBJ1-1, with D perhaps TRBD1 (5 bases). CDR1 and CDR2 from the germline V gene are MDHEN and SYDVKM. The germline V and J ends were trimmed by 7 bases and 6 bases, with 18 bases remaining between them. This CDR3 is 14 amino acids long. CDR3 nucleotide sequence: TGTGCCAGCACCCAGGAAAGGGGATGGGCTGAAGCTTTCTTT. The encoded protein is CASTQERGWAEAFF.

As regards this clonotype: This may stem from a read error, because a much larger clone lies one nucleotide away. Here the CDR3 omits its conserved ending phenylalanine or tryptophan, so a read error is the likely source. The genes are TRBV19 and TRBJ2-7, with D unresolved. The CDR3 has 14 residues. Germline V gene lookup returns CDR1 LNHDA and CDR2 SQIVND (reference sequence). V shed 5 bases and J shed 3 bases, with 14 bases lying between them. Here the CDR3 DNA reads TGTGCCAGTAGTCCAGCAGAGACCCTCTACGAGCAGTACTTG. It encodes CASSPAETLYEQYL.

The J gene is TRBJ1-1, the V gene TRBV27; no firm D call. V was cut by 0 bases and J by 4 bases, with 12 bases left in between. Germline V gene lookup returns CDR1 MNHEY and CDR2 SMNVEV (reference sequence). The CDR3 has 15 residues. The CDR3 DNA reads as TGTGCCAGCAGTTTATCGCCGGGAATGGGCACTGAAGCTTTCTTT. Translation: CASSLSPGMGTEAFF.

This clonotype was detected many times. The chain couples TRBV19 to TRBJ2-5; D perhaps matches TRBD2 (5 bases). Germline V gene data show CDR1 as LNHDA and CDR2 as SQIVND (reference sequence). The CDR3 is 16 residues long. V was clipped by 4 bases and J by 1 base, with 16 bases between them. The CDR3 region is CASSTGGRVTQETQYF. The CDR3 coding sequence is TGTGCCAGTAGTACCGGAGGTAGGGTCACCCAAGAGACCCAGTACTTC.

V usage is TRBV20-1 and J usage is TRBJ1-1; 9 nucleotides align to TRBD1. Trimming took 1 base from V and 5 from J; bases not matched to a gene: 5. Germline CDR1 and CDR2: DFQATT and SNEGSKA (reference sequence). This CDR3 is built from 14 residues. CDR3 sequence: CSARGHRGQTEAFF. CDR3 nucleotides: TGCAGTGCTAGAGGGCACAGGGGGCAAACTGAAGCTTTCTTT.